This TCR beta chain was documented in a study of shared clonotypes between healthy human individuals. Study-wide background: The study drew on two women and a few men aged 18 to 49 as donors.

The CDR3 contains 16 residues. Deletions cut 4 bases from V and 4 bases from J, with 19 bases between. Germline V CDR1 and CDR2: SNHLY, FYNNEI. Sequencing used immunoSEQ multiplex PCR; TCRdb keeps in-frame clones, though not all of them. This table holds over a million clones, approximately 98% found once. In the CD4+ fraction, cells were divided into CD45RA+ naive and CD45RA-negative memory subsets. This sequence was found in a young man in good health. The sample was naive CD4+ T cells sorted from blood. The subset was: CD45RA+ positively selected. The chain carries TRBV2 and TRBJ1-1; D is unresolved. CDR3 protein: CASSAADGLWGTEAFF. DNA for the CDR3: TGTGCCAGCAGTGCAGCGGACGGACTTTGGGGCACTGAAGCTTTCTTT.